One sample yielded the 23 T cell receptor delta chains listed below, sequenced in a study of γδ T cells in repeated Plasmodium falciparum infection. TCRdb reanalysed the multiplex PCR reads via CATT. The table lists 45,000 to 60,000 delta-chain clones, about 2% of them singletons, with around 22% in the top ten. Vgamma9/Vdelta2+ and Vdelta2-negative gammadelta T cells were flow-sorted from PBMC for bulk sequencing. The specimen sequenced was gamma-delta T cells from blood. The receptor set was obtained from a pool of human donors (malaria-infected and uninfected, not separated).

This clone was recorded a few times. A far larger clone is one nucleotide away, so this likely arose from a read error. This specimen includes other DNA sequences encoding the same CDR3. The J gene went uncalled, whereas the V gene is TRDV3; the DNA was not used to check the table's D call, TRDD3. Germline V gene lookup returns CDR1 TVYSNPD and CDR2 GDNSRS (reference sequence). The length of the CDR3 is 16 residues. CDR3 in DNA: TGTGCCTTCTCGTCTGGGGGAACCCCTTGGGGGGATAAACTCATCTTC. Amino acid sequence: CAFSSGGTPWGDKLIF.

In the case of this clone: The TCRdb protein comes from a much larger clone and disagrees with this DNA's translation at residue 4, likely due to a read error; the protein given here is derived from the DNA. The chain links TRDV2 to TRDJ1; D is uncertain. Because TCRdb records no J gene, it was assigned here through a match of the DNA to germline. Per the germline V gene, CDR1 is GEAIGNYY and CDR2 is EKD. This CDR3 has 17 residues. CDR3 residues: CACNTVGQPDHTDKLIF. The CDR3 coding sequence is TGTGCCTGTAACACCGTGGGACAGCCAGACCACACCGATAAACTCATCTTT.

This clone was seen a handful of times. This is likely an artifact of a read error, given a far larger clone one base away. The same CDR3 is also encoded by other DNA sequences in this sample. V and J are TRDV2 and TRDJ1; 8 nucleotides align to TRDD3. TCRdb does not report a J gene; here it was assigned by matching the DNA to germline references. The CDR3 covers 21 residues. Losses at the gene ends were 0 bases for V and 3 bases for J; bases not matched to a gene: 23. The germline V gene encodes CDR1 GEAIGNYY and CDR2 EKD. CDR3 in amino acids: CACDTGEIYWGPTGGSDKLIF. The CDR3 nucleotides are TGTGCCTGTGACACCGGAGAGATCTACTGGGGGCCCACGGGGGGTTCCGATAAACTCATCTTT.

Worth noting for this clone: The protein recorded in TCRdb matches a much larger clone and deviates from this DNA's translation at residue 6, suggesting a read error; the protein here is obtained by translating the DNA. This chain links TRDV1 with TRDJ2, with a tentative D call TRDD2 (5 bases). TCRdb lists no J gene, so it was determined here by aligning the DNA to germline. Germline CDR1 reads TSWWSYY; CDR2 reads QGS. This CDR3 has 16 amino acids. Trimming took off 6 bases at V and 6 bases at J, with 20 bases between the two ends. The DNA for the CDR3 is TGTGCTCTTGGTGGTGAGCCCTACCGGTTGTCAGCACAACTCTTCTTT. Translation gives CALGGEPYRLSAQLFF.

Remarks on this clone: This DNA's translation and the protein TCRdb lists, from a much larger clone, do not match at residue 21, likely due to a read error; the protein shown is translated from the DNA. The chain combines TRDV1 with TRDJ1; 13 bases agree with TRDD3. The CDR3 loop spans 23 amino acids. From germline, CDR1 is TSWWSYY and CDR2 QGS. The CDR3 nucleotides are TGTGCTCTTGGGGAAGGGGGTCGTGTCCTCCCCTACTGGGGGATACGAGACACCGATAAACCCATCTTT. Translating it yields CALGEGGRVLPYWGIRDTDKPIF.

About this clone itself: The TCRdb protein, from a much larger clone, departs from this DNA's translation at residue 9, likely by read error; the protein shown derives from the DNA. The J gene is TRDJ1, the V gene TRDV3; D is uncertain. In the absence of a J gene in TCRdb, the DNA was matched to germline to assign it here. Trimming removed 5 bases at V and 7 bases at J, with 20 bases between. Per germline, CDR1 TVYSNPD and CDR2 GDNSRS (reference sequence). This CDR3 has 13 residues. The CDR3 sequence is CAQDLVVAGKLIF. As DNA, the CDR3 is TGTGCCCAAGACCTCGTGGTGGCCGGTAAACTCATCTTT.

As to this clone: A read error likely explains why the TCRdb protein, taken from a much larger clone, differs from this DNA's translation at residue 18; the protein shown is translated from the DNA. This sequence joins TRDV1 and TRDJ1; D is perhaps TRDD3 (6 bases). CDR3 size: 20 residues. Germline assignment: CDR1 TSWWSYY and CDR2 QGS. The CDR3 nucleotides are TGTGCTCTTCCACACCAACATAATTCCCCTGCTACTGGGTGGACCGATAAATTCATCTTT. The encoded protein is CALPHQHNSPATGWTDKFIF.

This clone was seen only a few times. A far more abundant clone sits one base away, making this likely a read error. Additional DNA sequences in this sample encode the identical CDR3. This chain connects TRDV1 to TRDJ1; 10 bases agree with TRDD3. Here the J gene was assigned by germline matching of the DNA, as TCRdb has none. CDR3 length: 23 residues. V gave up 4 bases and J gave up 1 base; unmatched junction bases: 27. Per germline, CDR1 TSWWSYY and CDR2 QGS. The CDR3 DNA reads TGTGCTCTTGGGGTTGACGTCTTCCTACCGGGGGGATACGCGGGCATAGGCACCGATAAACTCATCTTT. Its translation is CALGVDVFLPGGYAGIGTDKLIF.

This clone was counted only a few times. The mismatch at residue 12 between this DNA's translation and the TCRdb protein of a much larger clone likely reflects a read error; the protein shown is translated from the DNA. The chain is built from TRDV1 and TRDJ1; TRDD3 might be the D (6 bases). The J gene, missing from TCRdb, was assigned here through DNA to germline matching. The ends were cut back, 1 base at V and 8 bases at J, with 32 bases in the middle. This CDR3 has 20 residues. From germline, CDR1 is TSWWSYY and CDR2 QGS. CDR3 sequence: CALGEPLSFWGVKVVSKLIF. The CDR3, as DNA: TGTGCTCTTGGGGAACCACTGAGTTTTTGGGGGGTAAAAGTTGTTTCGAAACTCATCTTT.

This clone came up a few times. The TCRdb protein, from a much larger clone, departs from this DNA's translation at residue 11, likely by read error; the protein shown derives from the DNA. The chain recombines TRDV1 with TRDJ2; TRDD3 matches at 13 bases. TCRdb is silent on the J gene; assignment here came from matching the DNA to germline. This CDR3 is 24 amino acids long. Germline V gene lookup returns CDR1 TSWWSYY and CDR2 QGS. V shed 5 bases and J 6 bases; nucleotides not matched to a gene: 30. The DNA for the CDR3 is TGTGCTCTTGGGAAGCCCCATTCCTACTGGAGTACTGGGGGATACGGAAACAAGGCAGCACAACTCTTCTTT. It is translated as CALGKPHSYWSTGGYGNKAAQLFF.

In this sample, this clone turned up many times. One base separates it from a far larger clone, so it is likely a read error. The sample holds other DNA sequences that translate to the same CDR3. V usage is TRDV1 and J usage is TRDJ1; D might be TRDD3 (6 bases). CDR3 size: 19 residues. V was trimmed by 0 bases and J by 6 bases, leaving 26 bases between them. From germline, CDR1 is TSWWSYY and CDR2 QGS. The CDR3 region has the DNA TGTGCTCTTGGGGAACTAGGATTCTCTACCCACTACTGGGTGAATAAACTCATCTTT. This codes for CALGELGFSTHYWVNKLIF.

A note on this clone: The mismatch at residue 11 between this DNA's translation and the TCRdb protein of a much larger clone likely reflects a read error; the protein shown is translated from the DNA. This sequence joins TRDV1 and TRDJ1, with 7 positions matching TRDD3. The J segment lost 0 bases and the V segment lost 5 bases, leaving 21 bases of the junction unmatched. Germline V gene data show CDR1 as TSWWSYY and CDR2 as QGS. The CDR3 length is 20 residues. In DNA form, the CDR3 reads TGTGCTCTTGGGAAACGAACGGTCCTGGGGGTACCTGGGTACACCGATAAACTCATCTTT. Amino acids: CALGKRTVLGVPGYTDKLIF.

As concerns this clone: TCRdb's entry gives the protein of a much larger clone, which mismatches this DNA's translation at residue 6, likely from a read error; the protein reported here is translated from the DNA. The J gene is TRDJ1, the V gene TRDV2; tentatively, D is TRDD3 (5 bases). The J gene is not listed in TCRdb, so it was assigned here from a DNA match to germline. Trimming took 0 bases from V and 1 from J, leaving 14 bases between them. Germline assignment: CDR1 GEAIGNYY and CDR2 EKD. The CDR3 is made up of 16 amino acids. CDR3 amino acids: CACDTNRGYVTDKLIF. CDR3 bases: TGTGCCTGTGACACCAATCGGGGGTATGTCACCGATAAACTCATCTTT.

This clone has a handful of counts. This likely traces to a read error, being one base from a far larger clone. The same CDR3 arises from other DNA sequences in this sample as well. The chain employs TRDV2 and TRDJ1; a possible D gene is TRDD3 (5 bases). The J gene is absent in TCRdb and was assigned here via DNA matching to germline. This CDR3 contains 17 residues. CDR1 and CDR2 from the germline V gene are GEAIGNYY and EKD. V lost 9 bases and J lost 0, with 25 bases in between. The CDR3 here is CAPRDGDLISYTDKLIF. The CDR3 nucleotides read TGTGCCCCCCGGGATGGGGACCTAATATCGTACACCGATAAACTCATCTTT.

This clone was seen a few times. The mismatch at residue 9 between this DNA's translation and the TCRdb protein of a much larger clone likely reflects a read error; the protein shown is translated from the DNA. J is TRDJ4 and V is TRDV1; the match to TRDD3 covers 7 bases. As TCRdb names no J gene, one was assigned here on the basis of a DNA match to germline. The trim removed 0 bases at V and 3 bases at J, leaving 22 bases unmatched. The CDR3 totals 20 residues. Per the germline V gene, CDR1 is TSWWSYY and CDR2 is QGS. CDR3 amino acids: CALGELRICLGYASRGPLIF. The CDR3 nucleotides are TGTGCTCTTGGGGAACTAAGAATCTGCCTAGGATACGCTAGTAGGGGACCCCTGATCTTT.

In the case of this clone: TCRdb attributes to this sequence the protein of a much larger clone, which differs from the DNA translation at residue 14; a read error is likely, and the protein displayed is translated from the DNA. The CDR3 DNA is TGTGCCTTCCGGGGGAAAGGTAGCTCCTGGGACACCCGACGGATGTTTTTC. Translation: CAFRGKGSSWDTRRMFF. V and J are TRDV3 and TRDJ3, with D possibly matching TRDD3 (6 bases). TCRdb carries no J gene annotation; the J gene was assigned here by matching the DNA with germline. Germline loops: CDR1 TVYSNPD, CDR2 GDNSRS (reference sequence). This CDR3 contains 17 residues.

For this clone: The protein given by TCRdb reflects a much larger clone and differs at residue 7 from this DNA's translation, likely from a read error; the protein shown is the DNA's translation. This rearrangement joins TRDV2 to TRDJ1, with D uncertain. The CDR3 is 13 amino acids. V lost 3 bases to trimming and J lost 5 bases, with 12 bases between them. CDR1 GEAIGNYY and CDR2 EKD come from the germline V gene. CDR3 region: CACDQMVKDKLIF. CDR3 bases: TGTGCCTGTGACCAGATGGTGAAAGATAAACTCATCTTT.

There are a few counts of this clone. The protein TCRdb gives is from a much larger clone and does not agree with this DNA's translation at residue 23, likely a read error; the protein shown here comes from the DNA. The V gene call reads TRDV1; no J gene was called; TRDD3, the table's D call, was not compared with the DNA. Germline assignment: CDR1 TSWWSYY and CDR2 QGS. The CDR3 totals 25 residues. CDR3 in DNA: TGTGCTCTTGGGGAACTAGCCCTCTCCAACTGGGGGATACAAAGGCAGAGGAGGTACACCGATAAACCCATCTTT. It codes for CALGELALSNWGIQRQRRYTDKPIF.

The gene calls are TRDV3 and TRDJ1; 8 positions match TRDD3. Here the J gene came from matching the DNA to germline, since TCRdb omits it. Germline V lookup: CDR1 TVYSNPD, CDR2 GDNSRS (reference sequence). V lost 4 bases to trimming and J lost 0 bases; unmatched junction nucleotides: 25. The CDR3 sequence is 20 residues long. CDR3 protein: CAWGSTRRYWGPAYTDKLIF. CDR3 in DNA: TGTGCCTGGGGGTCGACGAGGAGGTACTGGGGGCCAGCGTACACCGATAAACTCATCTTT.

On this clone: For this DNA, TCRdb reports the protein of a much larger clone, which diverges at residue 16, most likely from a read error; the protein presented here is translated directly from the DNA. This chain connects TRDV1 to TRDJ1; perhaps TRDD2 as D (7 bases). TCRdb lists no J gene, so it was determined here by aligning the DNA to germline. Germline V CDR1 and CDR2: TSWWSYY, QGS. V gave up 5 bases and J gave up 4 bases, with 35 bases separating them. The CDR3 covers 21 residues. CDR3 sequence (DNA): TGTGCTCTTGGGCGTCTCCTTCCTTTATTGGGGATCCCCATGTACAGCGATAAACTCATCTTT. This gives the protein CALGRLLPLLGIPMYSDKLIF.

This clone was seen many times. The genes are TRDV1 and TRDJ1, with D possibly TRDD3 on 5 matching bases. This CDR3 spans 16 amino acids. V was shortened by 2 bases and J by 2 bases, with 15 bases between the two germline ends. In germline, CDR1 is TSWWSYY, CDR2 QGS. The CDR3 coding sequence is TGTGCTCTTGGGGAAGCAACCCTAGGGGGGACCGATAAACTCATCTTT. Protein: CALGEATLGGTDKLIF.

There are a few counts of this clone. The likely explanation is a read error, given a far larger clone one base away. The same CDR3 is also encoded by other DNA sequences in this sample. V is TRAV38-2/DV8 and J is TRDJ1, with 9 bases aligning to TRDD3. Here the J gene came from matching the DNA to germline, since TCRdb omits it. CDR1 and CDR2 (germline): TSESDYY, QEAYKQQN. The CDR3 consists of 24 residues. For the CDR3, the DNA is TGTGCCTATAGGAGCCTAAGGTTAGTCTTTCCCCCTGGGGGATTAAGAATGGAAACCGATAAACTCATCTTT. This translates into CAYRSLRLVFPPGGLRMETDKLIF.

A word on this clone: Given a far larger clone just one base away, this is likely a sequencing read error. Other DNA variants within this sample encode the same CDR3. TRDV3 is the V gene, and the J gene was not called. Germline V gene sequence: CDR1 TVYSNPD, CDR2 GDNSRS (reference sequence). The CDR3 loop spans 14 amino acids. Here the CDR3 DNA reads TGTGCCTTTGAGCCCCCGACATACACCGATAAACTCATCTTC. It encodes CAFEPPTYTDKLIF.